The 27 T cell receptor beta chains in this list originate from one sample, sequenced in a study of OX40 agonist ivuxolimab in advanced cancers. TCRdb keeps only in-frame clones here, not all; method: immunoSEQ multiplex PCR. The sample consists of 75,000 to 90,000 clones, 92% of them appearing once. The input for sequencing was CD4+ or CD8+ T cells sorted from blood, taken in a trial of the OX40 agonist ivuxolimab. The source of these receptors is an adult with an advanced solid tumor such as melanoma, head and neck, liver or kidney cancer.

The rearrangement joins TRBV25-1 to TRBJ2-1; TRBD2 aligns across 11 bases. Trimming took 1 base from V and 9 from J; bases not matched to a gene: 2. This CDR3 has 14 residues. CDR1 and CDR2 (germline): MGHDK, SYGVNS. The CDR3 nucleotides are TGTGCCAGCAGTGAATCCGGGACTAGCGGTGAGCAGTTCTTC. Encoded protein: CASSESGTSGEQFF.

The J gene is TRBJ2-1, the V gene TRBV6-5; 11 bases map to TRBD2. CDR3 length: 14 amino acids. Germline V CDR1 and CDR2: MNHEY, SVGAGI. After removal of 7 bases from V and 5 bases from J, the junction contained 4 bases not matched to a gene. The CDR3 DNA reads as TGTGCCAGCAAGGTAGCGGGAGGGGACAATGAGCAGTTCTTC. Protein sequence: CASKVAGGDNEQFF.

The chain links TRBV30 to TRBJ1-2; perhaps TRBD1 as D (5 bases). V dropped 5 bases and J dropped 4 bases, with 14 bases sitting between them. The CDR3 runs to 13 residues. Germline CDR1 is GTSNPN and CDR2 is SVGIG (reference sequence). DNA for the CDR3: TGTGCCTGGTGTCCCGGGACTTCCTATGGCTACACCTTC. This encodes CAWCPGTSYGYTF.

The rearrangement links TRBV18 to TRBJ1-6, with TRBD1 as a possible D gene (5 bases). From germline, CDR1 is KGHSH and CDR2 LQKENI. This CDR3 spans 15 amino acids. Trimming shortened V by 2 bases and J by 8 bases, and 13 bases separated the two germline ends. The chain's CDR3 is CASSPASKQDSPLHF. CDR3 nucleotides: TGTGCCAGCTCACCAGCAAGCAAACAGGATTCACCCCTCCACTTT.

CDR3 nucleotide sequence: TGTGCCACCCATTCTAGCGGGACTTTTAATGAGCAGTTCTTC. Translation gives CATHSSGTFNEQFF. This rearrangement joins TRBV11-3 to TRBJ2-1; 9 nucleotides match TRBD2. Per the germline V gene, CDR1 is SGHNT and CDR2 is YENEEA. This CDR3 spans 14 amino acids. V lost 10 bases to trimming and J lost 7 bases; unmatched junction nucleotides: 11. Filled out from reference TRBV11-3 and TRBJ2-1, the complete variable domain reads EAGVVQSPRYKIIEKKQPVAFWCNPISGHNTLYWYLQNLGQGPELLIRYENEEAVDDSQLPKDRFSAERLKGVDSTLKIQPAELGDSAVYLCATHSSGTFNEQFFGPGTRLTVL.

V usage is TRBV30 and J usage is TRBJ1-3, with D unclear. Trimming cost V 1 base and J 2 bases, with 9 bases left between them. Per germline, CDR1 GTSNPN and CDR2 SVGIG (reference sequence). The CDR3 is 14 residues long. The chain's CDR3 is CAWSGRATGNTIYF. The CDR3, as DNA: TGTGCCTGGAGTGGGAGAGCGACTGGAAACACCATATATTTT.

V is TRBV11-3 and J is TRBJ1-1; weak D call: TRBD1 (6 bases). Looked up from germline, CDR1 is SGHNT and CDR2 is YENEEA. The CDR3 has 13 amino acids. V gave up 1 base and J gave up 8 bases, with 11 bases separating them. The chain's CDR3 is CASSLGQDREAFF. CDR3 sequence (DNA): TGTGCCAGCAGCTTAGGACAGGACAGAGAAGCTTTCTTT.

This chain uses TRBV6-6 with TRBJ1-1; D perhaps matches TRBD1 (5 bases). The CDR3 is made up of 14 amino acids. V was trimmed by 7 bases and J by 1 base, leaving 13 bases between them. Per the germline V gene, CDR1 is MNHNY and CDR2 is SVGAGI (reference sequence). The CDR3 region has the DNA TGTGCCAGCAACCCCCCTGGGGGGAACACTGAAGCTTTCTTT. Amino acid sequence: CASNPPGGNTEAFF.

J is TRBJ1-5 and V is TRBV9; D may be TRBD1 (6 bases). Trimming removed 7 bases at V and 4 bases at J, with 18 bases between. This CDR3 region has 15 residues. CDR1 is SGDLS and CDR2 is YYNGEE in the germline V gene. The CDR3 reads CASALTGTPNQPQHF. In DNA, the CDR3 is TGTGCCAGCGCCTTAACAGGGACGCCGAATCAGCCCCAGCATTTT.

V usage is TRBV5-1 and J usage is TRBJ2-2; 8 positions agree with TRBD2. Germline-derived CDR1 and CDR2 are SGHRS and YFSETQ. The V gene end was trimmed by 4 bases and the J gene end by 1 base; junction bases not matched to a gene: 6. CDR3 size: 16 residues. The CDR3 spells CASSPRLALNTGELFF. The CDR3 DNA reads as TGCGCCAGCAGCCCCAGACTAGCGCTGAACACCGGGGAGCTGTTTTTT. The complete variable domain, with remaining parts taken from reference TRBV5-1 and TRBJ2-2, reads KAGVTQTPRYLIKTRGQQVTLSCSPISGHRSVSWYQQTPGQGLQFLFEYFSETQRNKGNFPGRFSGRQFSNSRSEMNVSTLELGDSALYLCASSPRLALNTGELFFGEGSRLTVL.

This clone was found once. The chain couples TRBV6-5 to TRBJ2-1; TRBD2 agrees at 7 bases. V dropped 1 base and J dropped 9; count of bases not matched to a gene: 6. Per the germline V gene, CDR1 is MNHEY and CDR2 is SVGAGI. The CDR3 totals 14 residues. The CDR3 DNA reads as TGTGCCAGCAGTTACTTGGGAGGGCTTAGTGAGCAGTTCTTC. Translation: CASSYLGGLSEQFF.

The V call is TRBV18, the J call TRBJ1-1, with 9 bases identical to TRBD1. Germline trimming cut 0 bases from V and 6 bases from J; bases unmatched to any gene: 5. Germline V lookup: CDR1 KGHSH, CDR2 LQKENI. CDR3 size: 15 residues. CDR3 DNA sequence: TGTGCCAGCTCACCACCGAACAGGGGGCAGGCTGAAGCTTTCTTT. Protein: CASSPPNRGQAEAFF.

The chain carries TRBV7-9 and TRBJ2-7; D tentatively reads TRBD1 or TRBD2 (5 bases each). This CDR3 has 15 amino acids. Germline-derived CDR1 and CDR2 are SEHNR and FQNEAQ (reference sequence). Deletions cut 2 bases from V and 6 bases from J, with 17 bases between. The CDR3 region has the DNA TGTGCCAGCAGCTTATTTGAGAGGGGTCCTCTCGAGCAGTACTTC. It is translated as CASSLFERGPLEQYF.

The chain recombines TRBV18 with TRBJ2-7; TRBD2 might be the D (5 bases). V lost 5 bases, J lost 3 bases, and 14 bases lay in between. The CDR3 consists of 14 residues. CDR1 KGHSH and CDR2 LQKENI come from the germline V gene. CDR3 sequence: CASSKSEGVYEQYF. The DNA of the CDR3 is TGTGCCAGCTCAAAAAGTGAGGGAGTCTACGAGCAGTACTTC.

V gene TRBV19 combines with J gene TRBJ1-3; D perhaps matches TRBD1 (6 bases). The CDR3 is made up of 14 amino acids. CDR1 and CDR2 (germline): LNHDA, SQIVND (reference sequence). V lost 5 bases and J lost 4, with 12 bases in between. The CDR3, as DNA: TGTGCCAGTAGTCGGGCAGGGGCAGGAAACACCATATATTTT. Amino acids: CASSRAGAGNTIYF. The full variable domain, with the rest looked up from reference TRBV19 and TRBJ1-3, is DGGITQSPKYLFRKEGQNVTLSCEQNLNHDAMYWYRQDPGQGLRLIYYSQIVNDFQKGDIAEGYSVSREKKESFPLTVTSAQKNPTAFYLCASSRAGAGNTIYFGEGSWLTVV.

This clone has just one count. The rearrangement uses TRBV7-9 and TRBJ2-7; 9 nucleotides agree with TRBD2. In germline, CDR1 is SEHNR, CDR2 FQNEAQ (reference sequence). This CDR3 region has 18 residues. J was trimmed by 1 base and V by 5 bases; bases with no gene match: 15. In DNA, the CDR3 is TGTGCCAGCAGCCCCTACATCGGACTAGCGACAACGTCCTACGAGCAGTACTTC. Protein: CASSPYIGLATTSYEQYF.

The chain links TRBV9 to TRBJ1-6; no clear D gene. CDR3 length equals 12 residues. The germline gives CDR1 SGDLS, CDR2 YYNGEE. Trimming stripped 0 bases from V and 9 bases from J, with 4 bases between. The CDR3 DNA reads TGTGCCAGCAGCGTAGTGGGTTCACCCCTCCACTTT. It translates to CASSVVGSPLHF.

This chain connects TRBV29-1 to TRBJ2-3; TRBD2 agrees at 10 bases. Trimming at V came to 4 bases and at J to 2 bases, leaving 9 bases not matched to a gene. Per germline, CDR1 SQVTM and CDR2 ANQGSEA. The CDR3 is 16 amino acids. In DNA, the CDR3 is TGCAGCGTTGTAGCGGGGGGTCCCCCTATCACAGATACGCAGTATTTT. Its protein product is CSVVAGGPPITDTQYF.

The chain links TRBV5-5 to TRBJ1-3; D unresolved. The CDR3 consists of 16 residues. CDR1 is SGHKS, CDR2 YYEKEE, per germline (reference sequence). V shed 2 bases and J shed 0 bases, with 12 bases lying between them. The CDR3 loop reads CASSFRSQISGNTIYF. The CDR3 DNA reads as TGTGCCAGCAGCTTTCGGAGTCAGATCTCTGGAAACACCATATATTTT.

CDR3: CASSAITGLAGSSYNEQFF. CDR3 nucleotide sequence: TGTGCCAGCAGTGCAATCACGGGACTAGCGGGATCCTCCTACAATGAGCAGTTCTTC. The chain combines TRBV27 with TRBJ2-1; 13 bases are a match to TRBD2. Trimming cost V 5 bases and J 0 bases; bases outside gene matches: 10. There are 19 residues in the CDR3. The germline gives CDR1 MNHEY, CDR2 SMNVEV (reference sequence).

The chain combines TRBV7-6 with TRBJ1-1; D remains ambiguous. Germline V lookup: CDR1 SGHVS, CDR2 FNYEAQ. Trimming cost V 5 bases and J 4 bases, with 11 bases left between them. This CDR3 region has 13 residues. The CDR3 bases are TGTGCCAGCAGCACACTGGATGGCACTGAAGCTTTCTTT. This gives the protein CASSTLDGTEAFF.

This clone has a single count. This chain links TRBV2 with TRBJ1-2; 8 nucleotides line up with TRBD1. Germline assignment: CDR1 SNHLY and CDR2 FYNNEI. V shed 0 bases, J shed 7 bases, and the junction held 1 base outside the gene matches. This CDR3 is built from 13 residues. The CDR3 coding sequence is TGTGCCAGCAGTGAAGCCAGGGGGCCTGGCTACACCTTC. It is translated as CASSEARGPGYTF.

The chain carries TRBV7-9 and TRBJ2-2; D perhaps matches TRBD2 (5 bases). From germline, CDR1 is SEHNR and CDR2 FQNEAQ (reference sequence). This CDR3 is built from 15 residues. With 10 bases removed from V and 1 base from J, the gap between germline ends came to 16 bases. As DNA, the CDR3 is TGTGCCACCCTAAGGTTGGCGGGGAACACCGGGGAGCTGTTTTTT. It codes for CATLRLAGNTGELFF.

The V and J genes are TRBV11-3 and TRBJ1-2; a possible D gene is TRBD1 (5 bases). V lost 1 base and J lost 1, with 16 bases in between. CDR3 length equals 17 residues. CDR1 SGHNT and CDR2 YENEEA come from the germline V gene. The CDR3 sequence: CASSLGPFEGINYGYTF. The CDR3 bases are TGTGCCAGCAGCTTAGGACCCTTCGAGGGGATTAACTATGGCTACACCTTC.

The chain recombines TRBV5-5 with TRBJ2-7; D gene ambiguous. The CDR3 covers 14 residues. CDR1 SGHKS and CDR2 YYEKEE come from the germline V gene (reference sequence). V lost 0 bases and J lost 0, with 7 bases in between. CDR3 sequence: CASSLETLSYEQYF. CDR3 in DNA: TGTGCCAGCAGCTTGGAGACGCTCTCCTACGAGCAGTACTTC.

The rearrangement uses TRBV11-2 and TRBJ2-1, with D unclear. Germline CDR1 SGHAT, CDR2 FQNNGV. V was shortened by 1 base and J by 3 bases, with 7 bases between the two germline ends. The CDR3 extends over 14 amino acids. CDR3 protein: CASSLGAGYNEQFF. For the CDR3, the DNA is TGTGCCAGCAGCTTAGGGGCAGGCTACAATGAGCAGTTCTTC. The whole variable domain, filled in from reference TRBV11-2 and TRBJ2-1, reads EAGVAQSPRYKIIEKRQSVAFWCNPISGHATLYWYQQILGQGPKLLIQFQNNGVVDDSQLPKDRFSAERLKGVDSTLKIQPAKLEDSAVYLCASSLGAGYNEQFFGPGTRLTVL.

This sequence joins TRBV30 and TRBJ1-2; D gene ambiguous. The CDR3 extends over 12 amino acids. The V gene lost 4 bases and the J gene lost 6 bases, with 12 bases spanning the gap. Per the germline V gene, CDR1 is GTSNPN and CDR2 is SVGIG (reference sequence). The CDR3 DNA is TGTGCCTGGAATGGTAATGAGGATGGCTACACCTTC. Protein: CAWNGNEDGYTF.